The sequence of this T cell receptor beta chain was determined in a study of blood T cell repertoires in COVID-19. At the level of the study: The samples span acute and convalescent COVID-19 from the United States, Italy and Spain.

V dropped 4 bases and J dropped 4 bases, with 13 bases sitting between them. Germline lookup yields CDR1 SGHTA and CDR2 FQGTGA. The length of the CDR3 is 14 residues. The protocol was immunoSEQ multiplex PCR, while the TCRdb copy is restricted to in-frame clones and leaves out a portion. The sample consists of 400,000 to 450,000 clones, around nine tenths of them appearing once. The TCR was taken from a woman aged 40 to 50 with COVID-19, enrolled during active disease. Sequenced input: peripheral blood. The chain employs TRBV7-3 and TRBJ1-2; no definite D call. The CDR3 nucleotides are TGTGCCAGCAGCTCCGGCCCGACGGGCTATGGCTACACCTTC. Protein product: CASSSGPTGYGYTF.